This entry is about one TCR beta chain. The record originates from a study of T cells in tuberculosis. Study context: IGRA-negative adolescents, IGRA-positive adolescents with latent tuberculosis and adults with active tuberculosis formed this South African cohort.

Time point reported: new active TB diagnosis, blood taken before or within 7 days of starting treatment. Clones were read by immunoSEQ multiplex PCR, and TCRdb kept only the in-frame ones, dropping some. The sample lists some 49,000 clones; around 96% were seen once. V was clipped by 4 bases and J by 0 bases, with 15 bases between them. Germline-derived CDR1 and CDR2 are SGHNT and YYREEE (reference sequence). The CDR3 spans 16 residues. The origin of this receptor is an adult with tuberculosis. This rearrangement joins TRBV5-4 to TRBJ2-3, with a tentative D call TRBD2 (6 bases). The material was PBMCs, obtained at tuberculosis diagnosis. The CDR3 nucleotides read TGTGCCAGCAGCATGGCTGGGAGGTGGAGCACAGATACGCAGTATTTT. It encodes CASSMAGRWSTDTQYF. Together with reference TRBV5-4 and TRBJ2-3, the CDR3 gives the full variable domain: ETGVTQSPTHLIKTRGQQVTLRCSSQSGHNTVSWYQQALGQGPQFIFQYYREEENGRGNFPPRFSGLQFPNYSSELNVNALELDDSALYLCASSMAGRWSTDTQYFGPGTRLTVL.